This is a list of T cell receptor beta chains from one sample in a study of PD-1 blockade in classical Hodgkin lymphoma. Using immunoSEQ multiplex PCR, the repertoire was profiled, and TCRdb retains in-frame clones only, with some absent. The data hold around 23,000 clones, with 65% to 85% observed a single time. The sequencing used CD4+ T cells from blood, collected at baseline. Source of these receptors: a human donor with classical Hodgkin lymphoma. The CDR3 runs from the conserved cysteine through the conserved F or W. D genes are given only for firm matches. The size entry is marked missing in some rows and otherwise reads once, few, many or a size class.

D gene	J gene	clone size	V gene	CDR3 DNA	CDR3 protein
TRBD1	TRBJ2-3	few	TRBV28	TGTGCCAGCAGTCACCCCGGGACAGGGGATACAGATACGCAGTATTTT	CASSHPGTGDTDTQYF
TRBD1	TRBJ2-1	NA	TRBV2	TGTGCCAGAACAACAGGGGCTAGGGGCACCTACAATGAGCAGTTCTTC	CARTTGARGTYNEQFF
TRBD1	TRBJ1-1	NA	TRBV4-2	TGTGCCAGCAGCCGAACCCCTGGACAGGGCGTTACTGAAGCTTTCTTT	CASSRTPGQGVTEAFF
TRBD1	TRBJ2-7	NA	TRBV27	TGTGCCAGCAGCAGCCGGGCAGGGGGCTCCTACGAGCAGTACTTC	CASSSRAGGSYEQYF
TRBD1	TRBJ1-5	NA	TRBV29-1	TGCAGCGTTGAAGGAGGGGGCGGGAAAGGGCCCCAGCATTTT	CSVEGGGGKGPQHF
NA	TRBJ2-7	NA	TRBV9	TGTGCCAGCAGCGTAGTTCCTCAGTACTTC	CASSVVPQYF
NA	TRBJ1-2	NA	TRBV19	TGTGCCAGTAGTAATACAGGGCTGGCCTCTAATGGCTACACCTTC	CASSNTGLASNGYTF
NA	TRBJ2-2	few	TRBV5-8	TGTGCCAGCAGCTTAGGCAGGGGCCGGGAGCTGTTTTTT	CASSLGRGRELFF
NA	TRBJ1-4	NA	TRBV6-1	TGTGCCAGCCACAGGACATTTAATGAAAAACTGTTTTTT	CASHRTFNEKLFF
NA	TRBJ1-5	NA	TRBV9	TGTGCCAGCAGCCCCGGGTACTTTCAGCCCCAGCATTTT	CASSPGYFQPQHF
NA	TRBJ1-1	few	TRBV5-5	TGTGCCAGCAGCTTGGTTCAGGGGGAAGCTTTCTTT	CASSLVQGEAFF
TRBD1	TRBJ2-3	few	TRBV10-3	TGTGCCATCGGGGAGACAGGGTTCGGCACAGATACGCAGTATTTT	CAIGETGFGTDTQYF
NA	TRBJ2-5	NA	TRBV6-5	TGTGCCAGCAGTTCTAGGACGGTGGAAGAGACCCAGTACTTC	CASSSRTVEETQYF
NA	TRBJ1-1	NA	TRBV6-5	TGTGCCAGCAGTGGCTCCGGGGCGGGGGACACTGAAGCTTTCTTT	CASSGSGAGDTEAFF
NA	TRBJ2-4	NA	TRBV27	TGTGCCAGCAGTTTAAACGAAGGGAACATTCAGTACTTC	CASSLNEGNIQYF
NA	TRBJ1-1	NA	TRBV19	TGTGCCAGTTCGAAACCAGGGGCTCGGGGCAACACTGAAGCTTTCTTT	CASSKPGARGNTEAFF
NA	TRBJ1-4	NA	TRBV4-3	TGCGCCAGCAGCCAAGATGAAGGCCCGACTAATGAAAAACTGTTTTTT	CASSQDEGPTNEKLFF
NA	TRBJ2-5	NA	TRBV19	TGTGCCATCTCTCCGGGCGTCGGGGAGGAGACCCAGTACTTC	CAISPGVGEETQYF
NA	TRBJ2-3	NA	TRBV10-3	TGTGCCATCAGTGAGAATGGGGAGGGCACAGATACGCAGTATTTT	CAISENGEGTDTQYF
NA	TRBJ1-2	NA	TRBV11-1	TGTGCCAGCAGCTTAAACGAACAAAATGGCTACACCTTC	CASSLNEQNGYTF
TRBD2	TRBJ2-1	NA	TRBV7-7	TGTGCTAGCAGCTTAGGGACTAGCGAGTACAATGAGCAGTTCTTC	CASSLGTSEYNEQFF
NA	TRBJ1-5	once	TRBV18	TGTGCCAGCTCACCGTCGATCGGACGGGATCAGCCCCAGCATTTT	CASSPSIGRDQPQHF
NA	TRBJ1-1	NA	TRBV19	TGTGCCAGTAGTCCCCGCCTGGGTCGAACAGATGAAGCTTTCTTT	CASSPRLGRTDEAFF
NA	TRBJ2-7	NA	TRBV10-3	TGTGCCATCGGGGCAGCCGATGTCTACGAGCAGTACTTC	CAIGAADVYEQYF
TRBD1	TRBJ2-7	NA	TRBV7-9	TGTGCCAGCAGCTCTCGGACAGGGGTAAGGCAGTACTTC	CASSSRTGVRQYF
NA	TRBJ1-6	NA	TRBV19	TGTGCCAGTAGTACGACAGCGAGCTCCTATAATTCACCCCTCCACTTT	CASSTTASSYNSPLHF
NA	TRBJ1-2	few	TRBV25-1	TGTGCCAGCCTGGACAGTACCCCCTATGGCTACACCTTC	CASLDSTPYGYTF
NA	TRBJ1-4	few	TRBV11-2	TGTGCCAGCAGATCGGGGGCTACTAATGAAAAACTGTTTTTT	CASRSGATNEKLFF
NA	TRBJ1-1	NA	TRBV7-6	TGTGCCAGCAGCTCACAGGGGAACACTGAAGCTTTCTTT	CASSSQGNTEAFF
TRBD2	TRBJ2-1	NA	TRBV19	TGTGCCAGTAATAGCGGGGGCCGTTACAATGAGCAGTTCTTC	CASNSGGRYNEQFF
NA	TRBJ1-1	NA	TRBV6-5	TGTGCCAGCAGTCGGCTCAGGAACACTGAAGCTTTCTTT	CASSRLRNTEAFF
TRBD1	TRBJ1-5	few	TRBV28	TGTGCCAGCAGCACCGGACAGGGCCGCAATCAGCCCCAGCATTTT	CASSTGQGRNQPQHF
NA	TRBJ1-1	NA	TRBV5-8	TGTGCCAGCAGCTTCATTCTGGGTCGACGTATGAACACTGAAGCTTTCTTT	CASSFILGRRMNTEAFF
TRBD1	TRBJ2-7	NA	TRBV7-2	TGTGCCAGCAGCCCTCAGGGGGCGCGCGGCGAGCAGTACTTC	CASSPQGARGEQYF
NA	TRBJ2-1	NA	TRBV18	TGTGCCAGCTCACCTCCCACAAATGAGCAGTTCTTC	CASSPPTNEQFF
TRBD2	TRBJ2-6	NA	TRBV5-4	TGTGCCAGCAGCTGGACTAGCGGGGGGACCGGCTCTGGGGCCAACGTCCTGACTTTC	CASSWTSGGTGSGANVLTF
NA	TRBJ1-6	NA	TRBV2	TGTGCCAGCAAGGGACGGATGAGCTCCTATAATTCACCCCTCCACTTT	CASKGRMSSYNSPLHF
NA	TRBJ1-1	NA	TRBV6-6	TGTGCCAGCAGCGAGGACAGCAACCTGAACACTGAAGCTTTCTTT	CASSEDSNLNTEAFF
NA	TRBJ2-3	NA	TRBV7-2	TGTGCCAGCAGCTTAGTCGCGCTAGTCTCAGATACGCAGTATTTT	CASSLVALVSDTQYF
TRBD1	TRBJ1-2	medium-sized	TRBV14	TGTGCCAGCAGCCCGTTCTCCGGGACAGGGGGCTATGGCTACACCTTC	CASSPFSGTGGYGYTF
NA	TRBJ1-5	NA	TRBV5-6	TGTGCCAGCAGCTTGTCGGGGTTCGTTGGGAATCAGCCCCAGCATTTT	CASSLSGFVGNQPQHF
NA	TRBJ2-7	NA	TRBV5-6	TGTGCCAGCAGCGCTTACACAGGGATGACCTACGAGCAGTACTTC	CASSAYTGMTYEQYF
NA	TRBJ2-7	NA	TRBV18	TGTGCCAGCTCACCAAGGGAGGCTGAGCAGTACTTC	CASSPREAEQYF
NA	TRBJ1-6	NA	TRBV6-5	TGTGCCAGCAGTTACTATAAGGGAATTTCGTCACCCCTCCACTTT	CASSYYKGISSPLHF
TRBD1	TRBJ2-7	NA	TRBV5-6	TGTGCCAGCAGCTTGGAAGGGGGCCACCCCTACGAGCAGTACTTC	CASSLEGGHPYEQYF
TRBD2	TRBJ2-3	NA	TRBV30	TGTGCCTGGAGTGTACCGGGGGGGCCAGATACGCAGTATTTT	CAWSVPGGPDTQYF
NA	TRBJ1-1	NA	TRBV21-1	TGTGCCAGCAGCACGGGACAGGGTTTGAACACTGAAGCTTTCTTT	CASSTGQGLNTEAFF
NA	TRBJ2-1	NA	TRBV5-8	TGTGCCAGCAGCTTGGCATCAGGGGTCTTGGGCCATGAGCAGTTCTTC	CASSLASGVLGHEQFF
NA	TRBJ2-7	few	TRBV6-5	TGTGCCAGCAGTCCGAAGGGGGGAGGATACGAGCAGTACTTC	CASSPKGGGYEQYF
TRBD1	TRBJ1-3	NA	TRBV10-3	TGTGCCATCAACACAGGGGGCTCTGGAAACACCATATATTTT	CAINTGGSGNTIYF
NA	TRBJ1-1	NA	TRBV6-5	TGTGCCAGCAGGGCCCGACCGAACACTGAAGCTTTCTTT	CASRARPNTEAFF
NA	TRBJ1-2	NA	TRBV11-2	TGTGCCAGCAGCCCCGACCTAAACAACTATGGCTACACCTTC	CASSPDLNNYGYTF